This T cell receptor (beta chain) was sequenced during a study of regulatory T cells in long-lasting Graves disease. Study-level findings and limits: Persistent Graves' patients showed a TCR diversity that was lower than that of newly diagnosed ones.

The time point was: newly diagnosed GD, antithyroid drugs for less than 3 months. From RNA extracted from PBMCs, the TCR library was made. Through Arm-PCR of CDR3 regions and iRepertoire HTBI primers, TCR beta libraries were built. TCRdb called the multiplex PCR reads again in MiXCR, with one record for every CDR3 protein. The sample includes a few hundred thousand distinct CDR3 sequences, approximately 15% of them seen just once. V lost 8 bases to trimming and J lost 2 bases; unmatched junction nucleotides: 8. This CDR3 contains 16 residues. Per the germline V gene, CDR1 is KGHDR and CDR2 is SFDVKD. In this sample, this clonotype turned up a few times. Antigen: not known. The data were also submitted as part of a second study, on T cells in Graves' hyperthyroidism and ophthalmopathy. That study reports: Newly diagnosed hyperthyroidism patients aged 18 to 65 years had disease lasting under 2 months.

V and J are TRBV24-1 and TRBJ2-2, with 9 bases aligning to TRBD1. The sequence was collected from a woman aged 45-65 years with Graves disease. The source was peripheral blood mononuclear cells (PBMCs), collected at new diagnosis, from a patient treated with antithyroid drugs. DNA for the CDR3: TGTGCCACCATAAGGGACAGGGAAGAAAACACCGGGGAGCTGTTTTTT. It specifies CATIRDREENTGELFF.